This TCR beta chain emerged from a study of blood T cell repertoires in COVID-19. Study-level background: Researchers got acute and convalescent COVID-19 samples from the United States, Italy and Spain. Sample material is recorded as cDNA or gDNA derived from T cells, B-cell-depleted T cells, or PBMCs.

As processed by the authors: By means of reference gene primer amplification, nucleated cell counts were estimated. Repertoires were generated with immunoSEQ multiplex PCR, while TCRdb's copy carries only in-frame clones and drops some. V, J and clone size are those of that table, while D and trimming were read from the DNA. In the table there are more than 200,000 clones, less than 90% of which are singletons. This clone was observed a single time. The junction had 1 base not matched to a gene; V was cut back by 2 bases and J by 1 base. The CDR3 contains 14 residues. Germline V gene sequence: CDR1 MNHEY, CDR2 SVGAGI.

The V and J genes are TRBV6-5 and TRBJ2-7, with 8 bases fitting TRBD1. The sample consisted of peripheral blood. The TCR originated in a man aged 55-75 years with acute or convalescent COVID-19. The CDR3 bases are TGTGCCAGCAGTTACCGGGACAGGTCCTACGAGCAGTACTTC. It codes for CASSYRDRSYEQYF.